This T cell receptor (beta chain) appears in the sequencing data of a study of shared T cell receptors in the human thymus. This table comes from immunoSEQ multiplex PCR, and its TCRdb copy is limited to in-frame clones, with some not included. The table lists some 760,000 clones, 70% to 90% of them singletons. The CDR3 is 15 amino acids. V shed 0 bases, J shed 8 bases, and the junction held 4 bases outside the gene matches. The germline gives CDR1 LGHNA, CDR2 YSLEER. A further study also used this sample, focusing on human thymus T cells. From that second work: Reports from related research described highly overlapping thymic repertoires among unrelated individuals.

The sample comprised thymocytes. The rearrangement joins TRBV4-3 to TRBJ1-4, with TRBD1 identical over 9 bases. The clonotype comes from a girl under two years old with a congenital heart defect. CDR3 in DNA: TGCGCCAGCAGCCAAGAGGGGACAGGGCGCGAAAAACTGTTTTTT. Translated: CASSQEGTGREKLFF.